These T cell receptor beta chains were read from a single sample in a study of cytomegalovirus exposure and HLA in healthy donors. Produced via immunoSEQ multiplex PCR; TCRdb's table is partial and in-frame only. The sample carries 90,000 to 150,000 clones, approximately 87% recorded once. The specimen sequenced was PBMCs. These receptors originate from a woman aged 30 to 39 in good health and CMV-seronegative. CDR3s include the opening cysteine and the closing phenylalanine or tryptophan. Each record gives: D gene, J gene, V gene, clone size, CDR3 DNA, CDR3 protein. The D gene is left open where the match is weak. Clone size is stated in some rows and not others, as once, few, many or a class when expanded.

d_call: .; j_call: TRBJ2-5; v_call: TRBV7-2; clone_size: few; cdr3_nt: TGTGCCAGCAGCTGGCCCAGTTCGGGGGGCGAGACCCAGTACTTC; cdr3_aa: CASSWPSSGGETQYF
d_call: TRBD2; j_call: TRBJ2-2; v_call: TRBV15; clone_size: .; cdr3_nt: TGTGCCACCAGCAGAGATCGTAGCGGGGGGAGCGGGGAGCTGTTTTTT; cdr3_aa: CATSRDRSGGSGELFF
d_call: TRBD1; j_call: TRBJ2-7; v_call: TRBV7-2; clone_size: .; cdr3_nt: TGTGCCAGCAGCTTCCGACAGGGAAAGGGATACGAGCAGTACTTC; cdr3_aa: CASSFRQGKGYEQYF
d_call: .; j_call: TRBJ2-1; v_call: TRBV7-6; clone_size: once; cdr3_nt: TGTGCCAGCAGTCCGGACAGCAGCTCCTACAATGAGCAGTTCTTC; cdr3_aa: CASSPDSSSYNEQFF
d_call: .; j_call: TRBJ1-2; v_call: TRBV28; clone_size: .; cdr3_nt: TGTGCCAGCAGTGCCCGCTCGGGGGGAGCTGGCTACACCTTC; cdr3_aa: CASSARSGGAGYTF
d_call: .; j_call: TRBJ1-1; v_call: TRBV5-6; clone_size: .; cdr3_nt: TGTGCCAGCAGCTTGGACAGCACTGAAGCTTTCTTT; cdr3_aa: CASSLDSTEAFF
d_call: TRBD2; j_call: TRBJ2-7; v_call: TRBV14; clone_size: .; cdr3_nt: TGTGCCAGCAGCCTCCAGGCCAGCGGGGGGGGCGACGAGCAGTACTTC; cdr3_aa: CASSLQASGGGDEQYF
d_call: .; j_call: TRBJ2-3; v_call: TRBV11-2; clone_size: .; cdr3_nt: TGTGCCAGCAGCCAGGGGCTAGCAAGAGATACGCAGTATTTT; cdr3_aa: CASSQGLARDTQYF
d_call: TRBD2; j_call: TRBJ2-3; v_call: TRBV7-2; clone_size: .; cdr3_nt: TGTGCCAGCAGCAGACTAGCGGGGGGAGATACGCAGTATTTT; cdr3_aa: CASSRLAGGDTQYF
d_call: TRBD2; j_call: TRBJ2-7; v_call: TRBV7-8; clone_size: .; cdr3_nt: TGTGCCAGCAGCCAGGGCGGGGGTACCTCCTACGAGCAGTACTTC; cdr3_aa: CASSQGGGTSYEQYF
d_call: .; j_call: TRBJ1-1; v_call: TRBV7-2; clone_size: once; cdr3_nt: TGTGCCAGCAGCTACCACAGGGACACTGAAGCTTTCTTT; cdr3_aa: CASSYHRDTEAFF
d_call: .; j_call: TRBJ2-7; v_call: TRBV6-5; clone_size: .; cdr3_nt: TGTGCCAGCAGTGCCCCTAGCGAGTCGCTCGAGCAGTACTTC; cdr3_aa: CASSAPSESLEQYF
d_call: .; j_call: TRBJ2-1; v_call: TRBV30; clone_size: .; cdr3_nt: TGTGCCTGGAGTGGAGGGGGGGGGACCTACAATGAGCAGTTCTTC; cdr3_aa: CAWSGGGGTYNEQFF
d_call: .; j_call: TRBJ1-2; v_call: TRBV6-6; clone_size: .; cdr3_nt: TGTGCCAGCAGTCAGGGTAACTATGGCTACACCTTC; cdr3_aa: CASSQGNYGYTF